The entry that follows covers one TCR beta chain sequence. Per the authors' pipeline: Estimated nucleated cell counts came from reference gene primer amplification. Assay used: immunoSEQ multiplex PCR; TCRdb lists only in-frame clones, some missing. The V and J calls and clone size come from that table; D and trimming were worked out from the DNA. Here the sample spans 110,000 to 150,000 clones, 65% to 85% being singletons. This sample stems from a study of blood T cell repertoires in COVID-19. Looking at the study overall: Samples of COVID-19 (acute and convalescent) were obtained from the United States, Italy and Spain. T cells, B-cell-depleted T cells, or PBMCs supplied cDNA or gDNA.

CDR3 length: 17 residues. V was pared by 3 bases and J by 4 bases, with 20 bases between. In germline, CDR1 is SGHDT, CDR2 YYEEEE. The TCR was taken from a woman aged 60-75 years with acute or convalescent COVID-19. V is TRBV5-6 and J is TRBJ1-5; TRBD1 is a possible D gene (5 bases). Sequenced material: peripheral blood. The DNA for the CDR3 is TGTGCCAGCAGCTCCCAGTGGTCGCAGGGCAGGAATCAGCCCCAGCATTTT. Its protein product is CASSSQWSQGRNQPQHF.